These T cell receptor beta chains were read from a single sample in a study of T cells in Graves' hyperthyroidism and ophthalmopathy. TCRdb called the multiplex PCR reads again in MiXCR, with one record for every CDR3 protein. Of 33,000 or so distinct CDR3 sequences in the sample, around 50% were seen once. Sample: blood. All receptors derive from a woman aged 50 to 60 with Graves' hyperthyroidism that later progressed to Graves' ophthalmopathy. Each CDR3 is given with its conserved first and last residue. A D gene is named only where the DNA matches it firmly. A row's size may be missing; if present it is once, few, many or a size class.

d_call j_call clone_size v_call cdr3_aa cdr3_nt
. TRBJ2-7 many TRBV2 CASSESWGGQVHEQYF TGTGCCAGCAGTGAATCTTGGGGGGGACAGGTCCACGAGCAGTACTTC
. TRBJ2-3 many TRBV20-1 CSATPGTDTQYF TGCAGTGCGACGCCGGGGACAGATACGCAGTATTTT
. TRBJ2-7 medium-sized TRBV7-6 CASSLGTAVEQYF TGTGCCAGCAGCTTAGGGACCGCCGTCGAGCAGTACTTC
TRBD2 TRBJ2-6 . TRBV9 CASSVGRLAGVSGANVLTF TGTGCCAGCAGCGTAGGTCGGCTAGCGGGAGTATCTGGGGCCAACGTCCTGACTTTC
TRBD1 TRBJ2-7 many TRBV5-1 CASSLQGRAGWVEQYF TGCGCCAGCAGCTTACAGGGGCGGGCTGGTTGGGTCGAGCAGTACTTC
. TRBJ2-2 . TRBV24-1 CATSDPNTGELFF TGTGCCACCAGTGATCCCAACACCGGGGAGCTGTTTTTT
. TRBJ2-1 . TRBV12-3/TRBV12-4 CASSFRQDNEQFF TGTGCCAGCAGTTTTCGACAGGACAATGAGCAGTTCTTC
. TRBJ2-5 . TRBV4-1 CASSPSDGSEPQYF TGCGCCAGCAGCCCTTCGGACGGCTCAGAGCCCCAGTACTTC
. TRBJ2-7 medium-sized TRBV29-1 CSVQRGTTYEQYF TGCAGCGTGCAGAGGGGGACTACTTACGAGCAGTACTTC
. TRBJ1-1 . TRBV19 CASKPRGTPRNTEASF TGTGCCAGTAAACCCCGTGGGACACCCCGGAACACTGAAGCTTCCTTT
. TRBJ2-7 many TRBV11-3 CASSAIGVRLYEQYF TGTGCCAGCAGCGCCATAGGGGTCCGTCTCTACGAGCAGTACTTC
. TRBJ2-7 once TRBV15 CATSRFPRGKRGEQYF TGTGCCACCAGCAGATTTCCACGGGGGAAAAGGGGTGAGCAGTACTTC
. TRBJ2-1 . TRBV20-1 CSARGGLRSRYKEQCF TGCAGTGCTAGAGGAGGTCTGCGGTCGAGGTACAAGGAGCAGTGCTTC
. TRBJ1-1 . TRBV11-1 CASSLEQGFQHNEAFF TGTGCCAGCAGCTTAGAGCAGGGGTTCCAGCACAATGAAGCTTTCTTT
. TRBJ1-5 many TRBV4-1 CASSQSLQTSGNQPQHF TGCGCCAGCAGCCAATCCCTCCAGACTTCGGGCAATCAGCCCCAGCATTTT
TRBD2 TRBJ2-3 many TRBV3-1 CASSQDRGGLYF TGTGCCAGCAGCCAAGATCGGGGGGGTCTGTATTTT
TRBD1 TRBJ1-2 many TRBV2 CASSEKGQGEYGYTF TGTGCCAGCAGTGAGAAGGGACAGGGGGAATATGGCTACACCTTC
TRBD2 TRBJ2-1 . TRBV12-3/TRBV12-4 CVSTLSSGRYNNEQFF TGTGTCAGCACCCTCTCCAGCGGGAGGTACAACAATGAGCAGTTCTTC
. TRBJ1-5 medium-sized TRBV28 CASSFFLRGGNNQPQHF TGTGCCAGCAGTTTCTTTTTGAGGGGCGGGAACAATCAGCCCCAGCATTTT
. TRBJ1-2 . TRBV9 CASSETGAVYSSYGYTF TGTGCCAGCAGCGAAACGGGGGCGGTCTACAGTTCCTATGGCTACACCTTC
TRBD2 TRBJ2-6 . TRBV5-1 CASRAGGSGANVLTF TGCGCCAGCAGGGCGGGAGGGTCGGGGGCCAACGTCCTGACTTTC
. TRBJ2-7 . TRBV7-9 CASSFTTGSHEQYF TGTGCCAGCAGCTTTACCACAGGGTCCCACGAGCAGTACTTC
TRBD2 TRBJ2-7 . TRBV20-1 CSARAGGAYEQYF TGCAGTGCTAGAGCGGGGGGAGCCTACGAGCAGTACTTC
TRBD1 TRBJ1-4 medium-sized TRBV29-1 CSVVEAGDRYEKLFF TGCAGCGTTGTTGAGGCGGGGGACAGATATGAAAAACTGTTTTTT
. TRBJ1-4 medium-sized TRBV15 CATSRQGNEKLFF TGTGCCACCAGCAGACAGGGGAACGAAAAACTGTTTTTT
TRBD1 TRBJ2-6 medium-sized TRBV25-1 CASSDRGVSSGANVLTF TGTGCCAGCAGCGACAGGGGAGTGAGTTCTGGGGCCAACGTCCTGACTTTC
. TRBJ1-3 . TRBV7-9 CATSLGNTLYF TGTGCCACCAGCTTGGGAAACACCTTATATTTT
. TRBJ1-5 . TRBV20-1 CSALQGSNQPQHF TGCAGTGCTCTCCAGGGGAGTAATCAGCCCCAGCATTTT
TRBD2 TRBJ2-3 many TRBV20-1 CSAPRTSGASTDTQYF TGCAGTGCCCCAAGAACTAGCGGGGCGAGCACAGATACGCAGTATTTT
. TRBJ1-1 many TRBV7-9 CASSSGTEAFF TGTGCCAGCAGCTCGGGCACTGAAGCTTTCTTT
. TRBJ1-3 many TRBV7-9 CASSIQGSGNTIYF TGTGCCAGCAGCATACAGGGTAGCGGAAACACCATATATTTT
. TRBJ2-1 many TRBV6-5 CASSPGVAYNEQFF TGTGCCAGCAGTCCCGGGGTAGCCTACAATGAGCAGTTCTTC
TRBD1 TRBJ1-1 . TRBV5-1 CASIPRGSTEAFF TGCGCCAGCATCCCCAGGGGGAGCACTGAAGCTTTCTTT
. TRBJ1-5 . TRBV7-9 CASSSSLAGSGETQHF TGTGCCAGCAGCAGTTCCCTAGCGGGATCAGGAGAGACCCAGCATTTT
. TRBJ2-7 many TRBV6-5 CASSYGRGRLTYEQYF TGTGCCAGCAGTTACGGTCGAGGGAGGCTGACCTACGAGCAGTACTTC
. TRBJ2-7 many TRBV6-6 CASSYGAVHGSEQYF TGTGCCAGCAGTTACGGGGCCGTTCATGGTAGCGAGCAGTACTTC
TRBD1 TRBJ2-5 many TRBV15 CATSREGQGKLQETQYF TGTGCCACCAGCAGAGAGGGACAGGGAAAACTACAAGAGACCCAGTACTTC
TRBD2 TRBJ2-3 many TRBV5-1 CASREGPTDTQYF TGCGCCAGCCGGGAGGGCCCTACAGATACGCAGTATTTT
. TRBJ1-1 many TRBV7-9 CASSSMTGNTEAFF TGTGCCAGCAGCTCCATGACAGGGAACACTGAAGCTTTCTTT
TRBD2 TRBJ2-2 . TRBV2 CASTGLAGKGELFF TGTGCCAGCACGGGACTAGCGGGAAAAGGGGAGCTGTTTTTT
TRBD2 TRBJ2-5 . TRBV7-2 CASSFPGLAGEETQYF TGTGCCAGCAGCTTCCCAGGACTAGCGGGAGAGGAGACCCAGTACTTC
TRBD1 TRBJ2-5 . TRBV2 CASSEKGQGRETQYF TGTGCCAGCAGTGAGAAGGGACAGGGGCGCGAGACCCAGTACTTC
TRBD1 TRBJ2-7 medium-sized TRBV24-1 CATSGPGTGGGNEQYF TGTGCCACCAGCGGTCCCGGGACAGGGGGCGGGAACGAGCAGTACTTC
. TRBJ2-2 many TRBV5-4 CASSLAGLNTGELFF TGTGCCAGCAGCTTAGCGGGTCTCAACACCGGGGAGCTGTTTTTT
. TRBJ1-5 . TRBV10-3 CAISTSGRDQPQHF TGTGCCATCAGCACTAGCGGGAGGGATCAGCCCCAGCATTTT